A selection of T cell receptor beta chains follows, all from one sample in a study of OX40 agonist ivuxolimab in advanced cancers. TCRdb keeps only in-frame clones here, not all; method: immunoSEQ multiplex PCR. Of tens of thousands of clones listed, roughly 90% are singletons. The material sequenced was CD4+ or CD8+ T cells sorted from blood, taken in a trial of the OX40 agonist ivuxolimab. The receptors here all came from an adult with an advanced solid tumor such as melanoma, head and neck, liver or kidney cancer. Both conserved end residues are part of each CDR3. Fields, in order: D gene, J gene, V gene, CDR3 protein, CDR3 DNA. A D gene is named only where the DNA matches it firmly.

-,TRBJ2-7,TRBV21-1,CASSPWGGGPTSYEQYF,TGTGCCAGCAGCCCTTGGGGGGGAGGGCCGACGTCCTACGAGCAGTACTTC
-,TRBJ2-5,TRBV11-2,CASSLEVGYETQYF,TGTGCCAGCAGCCTCGAGGTGGGCTATGAGACCCAGTACTTC
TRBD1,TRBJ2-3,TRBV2,CASSTGTGVSDTQYF,TGTGCCAGCAGTACCGGGACAGGAGTTTCAGATACGCAGTATTTT
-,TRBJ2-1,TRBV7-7,CASSLGGGGEQFF,TGTGCCAGCAGCTTAGGGGGGGGCGGTGAGCAGTTCTTC
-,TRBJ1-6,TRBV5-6,CASSLGTDSPLHF,TGTGCCAGCAGCTTGGGGACAGATTCACCCCTCCACTTT
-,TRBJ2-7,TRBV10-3,CATTPGTITYEQYF,TGTGCCACCACTCCCGGGACGATTACCTACGAGCAGTACTTC
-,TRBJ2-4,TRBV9,CASSVGAVLAKNIQYF,TGTGCCAGCAGCGTAGGGGCAGTTCTAGCCAAAAACATTCAGTACTTC
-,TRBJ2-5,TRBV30,CAWSVGGETQYF,TGTGCCTGGAGTGTTGGGGGGGAGACCCAGTACTTC
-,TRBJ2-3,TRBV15,CATRAYDTQYF,TGTGCCACCAGGGCTTACGATACGCAGTATTTT
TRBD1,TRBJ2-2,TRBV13,CASSSARQGNTGELFF,TGTGCCAGCAGCTCGGCCAGACAGGGAAACACCGGGGAGCTGTTTTTT